This record concerns one T cell receptor (beta chain) sequence. Authors' data handling: Filtering was not the same, since immunoSEQ gave junction-only sequences without quality scores. Here immunoSEQ multiplex PCR was the method, and the copy in TCRdb shows in-frame clones only, minus some. V and J calls and clone size follow that table, whereas D and trimming were derived from the DNA. The table includes 2 million to 2.5 million clones, about 95% detected once. This specimen belongs to a study of shared clonotypes between healthy human individuals. At the level of the study: Donors had three CD4 naive, three CD4 memory, two CD8 naive and one CD8 memory plate apiece.

V was trimmed by 7 bases and J by 2 bases, leaving 18 bases between them. There are 14 residues in the CDR3. Germline CDR1 is SQVTM and CDR2 is ANQGSEA. CD45RO-negative, CCR7-positively selected cells formed the naive CD8 fraction, excluding terminally differentiated effector memory CD45RA+ cells. All the donors were Caucasian adults who lived in Nashville, Tennessee. This TCR derives from a man aged 18 to 29 in good health. This sequence joins TRBV29-1 and TRBJ2-7; D is unclear. Sequencing input: naive CD8+ T cells sorted from blood. Written as DNA, the CDR3 is TGCAGCGCTAAAGATAGAGGCACTGCCTACGAGCAGTACTTC. Translating gives CSAKDRGTAYEQYF.